The TCR beta chain under discussion was sequenced for a study of blood T cell repertoires in COVID-19. Clones were sequenced by immunoSEQ multiplex PCR, and TCRdb holds only the in-frame ones, with some missing. The sample holds a few hundred thousand clones, 87% seen once. With 1 base removed from V and 0 bases from J, the gap between germline ends came to 8 bases. CDR1 and CDR2 from the germline V gene are SGHDT and YYEEEE. This CDR3 has 15 residues. Categorization into cohorts depended on clinical history that participants reported. Recovered participants had two consecutive negative NP/OP PCR tests, healthcare professional clearance, or symptom resolution.

This receptor was taken from a woman aged 25 to 39 who had recovered from COVID-19. Sequenced: PBMCs or T cells enriched from blood (not recorded which). The chain combines TRBV5-6 with TRBJ1-3; perhaps TRBD1 as D (5 bases). The CDR3: CASSLIDSSGNTIYF. The CDR3 DNA reads as TGTGCCAGCAGCTTGATAGACAGCTCTGGAAACACCATATATTTT.